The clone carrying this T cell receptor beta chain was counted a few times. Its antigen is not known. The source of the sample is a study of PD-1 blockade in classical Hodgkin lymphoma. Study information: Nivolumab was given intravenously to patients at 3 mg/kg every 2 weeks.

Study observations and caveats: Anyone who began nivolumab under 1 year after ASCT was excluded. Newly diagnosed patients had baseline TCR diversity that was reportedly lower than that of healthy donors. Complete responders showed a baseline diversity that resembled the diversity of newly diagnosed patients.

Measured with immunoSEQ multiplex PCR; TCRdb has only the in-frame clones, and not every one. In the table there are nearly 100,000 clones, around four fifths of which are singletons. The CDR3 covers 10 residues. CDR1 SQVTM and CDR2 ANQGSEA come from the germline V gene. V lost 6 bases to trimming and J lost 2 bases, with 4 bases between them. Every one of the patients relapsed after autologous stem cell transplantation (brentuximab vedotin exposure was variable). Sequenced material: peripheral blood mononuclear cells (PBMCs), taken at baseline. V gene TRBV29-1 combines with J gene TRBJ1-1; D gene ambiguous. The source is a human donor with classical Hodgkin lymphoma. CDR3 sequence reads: CSVENTEAFF. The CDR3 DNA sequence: TGCAGCGTGGAAAACACTGAAGCTTTCTTT.